The 16 T cell receptor beta chains below all came from one sample that was sequenced in a study of cytomegalovirus exposure and HLA in healthy donors. Amplification used 60 Vbeta primers and 13 Jbeta primers. Sequencing used immunoSEQ multiplex PCR; TCRdb keeps in-frame clones, though not all of them. The sample comprises under 250,000 clones, approximately 81% of which are singletons, and 8% rests with the top ten. The sequencing sample was made of PBMCs. Receptors were obtained from a woman aged 55-75 years in good health and CMV-seropositive.

The chain recombines TRBV6-1 with TRBJ1-5; the D is unclear. V was clipped by 2 bases and J by 6 bases, with 11 bases between them. CDR1 is MNHNS and CDR2 is SASEGT in the germline V gene. The CDR3 sequence is 14 residues long. The CDR3 sequence: CASSERLTAQPQHF. CDR3 DNA: TGTGCCAGCAGTGAACGACTTACTGCTCAGCCCCAGCATTTT.

This clone was observed a few times. The rearrangement joins TRBV18 to TRBJ1-1; TRBD1 aligns across 7 bases. Germline CDR1 KGHSH, CDR2 LQKENI. Unmatched junction bases numbered 6, after V lost 6 bases and J lost 5 bases. This CDR3 region has 13 residues. The CDR3 here is CASSRQGKTEAFF. The CDR3 coding sequence is TGTGCCAGCTCGCGACAGGGAAAAACTGAAGCTTTCTTT.

This clone was observed once. The chain combines TRBV2 with TRBJ2-7; TRBD2 might be the D (6 bases). The CDR3 runs 14 residues. Germline V gene data show CDR1 as SNHLY and CDR2 as FYNNEI. The V end lost 4 bases, the J end lost 5 bases, and 15 bases lay between the germline ends. In DNA form, the CDR3 reads TGTGCCAGCAGTGGTGACGGGAGCGTCAACGAGCAGTACTTC. This translates into CASSGDGSVNEQYF.

This rearrangement joins TRBV12-5 to TRBJ2-3; D call uncertain. V was shortened by 5 bases and J by 1 base, with 7 bases between the two germline ends. The CDR3 runs 13 residues. Looked up from germline, CDR1 is LGHNT and CDR2 is FRNRAP. The CDR3 protein is CASGRLGTDTQYF. The CDR3 nucleotides read TGTGCTAGTGGTCGTCTTGGCACAGATACGCAGTATTTT.

This chain joins TRBV30 and TRBJ1-1, with D perhaps matching TRBD1 (5 bases). Trimming removed 4 bases at V and 11 bases at J, with 20 bases between. Per germline, CDR1 GTSNPN and CDR2 SVGIG (reference sequence). The CDR3 runs to 13 residues. The CDR3 spells CAWTASTQGGAFF. In nucleotides, the CDR3 is TGTGCCTGGACGGCGTCGACTCAGGGAGGGGCTTTCTTT.

The chain is built from TRBV18 and TRBJ2-1, with 9 positions matching TRBD1. Trimming cost V 2 bases and J 3 bases; bases outside gene matches: 2. The CDR3 sequence is 15 residues long. CDR1 and CDR2 (germline): KGHSH, LQKENI. The CDR3 DNA sequence: TGTGCCAGCTCACCAGGGGACAGGGTCTACAATGAGCAGTTCTTC. It encodes CASSPGDRVYNEQFF.

This chain joins TRBV19 and TRBJ2-2; D is perhaps TRBD2 (6 bases). Germline lookup yields CDR1 LNHDA and CDR2 SQIVND (reference sequence). This CDR3 has 19 residues. V was cut by 5 bases and J by 2 bases, with 24 bases left in between. This CDR3 reads CASSPRATMAGFNTGELFF. The CDR3 DNA reads TGTGCCAGTAGTCCACGTGCAACTATGGCGGGGTTTAACACCGGGGAGCTGTTTTTT.

The CDR3 nucleotides read TGCGCCAGCAGTGACCTAGTTCGGAATGAGCAGTTCTTC. Translating gives CASSDLVRNEQFF. This chain joins TRBV10-1 and TRBJ2-1; D not certain. Germline V gives CDR1 WNHNN, CDR2 SYGVQD (reference sequence). The CDR3 covers 13 residues. With 3 bases removed from V and 7 bases from J, the gap between germline ends came to 10 bases.

The V and J genes are TRBV7-4 and TRBJ1-5; no firm D call. Germline loops: CDR1 SGHVT, CDR2 SQSDAQ. CDR3 size: 16 residues. V was trimmed by 3 bases and J by 2 bases, leaving 14 bases between them. The CDR3 DNA reads as TGTGCCAGCAGCTTGGAGGCCCGTGGGGGCAATCAGCCCCAGCATTTT. Amino acids: CASSLEARGGNQPQHF. The full variable domain, completed using reference TRBV7-4 and TRBJ1-5, is GAGVSQSPRYKVAKRGRDVALRCDSISGHVTLYWYRQTLGQGSEVLTYSQSDAQRDKSGRPSGRFSAERPERSVSTLKIQRTEQGDSAVYLCASSLEARGGNQPQHFGDGTRLSIL.

The rearrangement joins TRBV2 to TRBJ2-3; D might be TRBD2 (5 bases). The length of the CDR3 is 10 residues. V lost 6 bases and J lost 10, with 8 bases in between. In germline, CDR1 is SNHLY, CDR2 FYNNEI. CDR3 nucleotides: TGTGCCAGCAGGCAGGAGGCGCAGTATTTT. As protein: CASRQEAQYF.

V is TRBV5-6 and J is TRBJ2-5, with a possible D match to TRBD2 (6 bases). Germline values: CDR1 SGHDT, CDR2 YYEEEE. V was trimmed by 7 bases and J by 2 bases, leaving 21 bases between them. This CDR3 is built from 16 residues. CDR3 sequence: CASGEVRSRGQETQYF. The CDR3 DNA reads TGTGCCAGCGGAGAAGTACGGAGCCGGGGGCAAGAGACCCAGTACTTC.

V and J are TRBV6-5 and TRBJ2-7, with 7 positions matching TRBD2. The CDR3 totals 14 residues. CDR1 is MNHEY, CDR2 SVGAGI, per germline. Trimming removed 5 bases from V and 0 bases from J; junction bases left unmatched: 4. CDR3 nucleotide sequence: TGTGCCAGCAGTAAGAGCGGGACCTCCTACGAGCAGTACTTC. Translated: CASSKSGTSYEQYF.

V gene TRBV28 combines with J gene TRBJ2-5; D is undetermined. The closer fit of TRBJ2-7 to the DNA end suggests the J call may be wrong. The CDR3 has 13 residues. The germline CDR1 and CDR2 sequences are MDHEN and SYDVKM. CDR3 in DNA: TGTGCCAGCAGTTTAAAAGGAGTCTACGAGCAGTACTTC. Residues: CASSLKGVYEQYF.

This chain joins TRBV27 and TRBJ1-1; 7 nucleotides line up with TRBD1. The trim removed 5 bases at V and 0 bases at J, leaving 6 bases unmatched. The CDR3 runs to 15 residues. Looked up from germline, CDR1 is MNHEY and CDR2 is SMNVEV (reference sequence). CDR3 coding DNA: TGTGCCAGCAGTGCCGGGACAGTCCTGAACACTGAAGCTTTCTTT. Protein: CASSAGTVLNTEAFF.

The chain joins TRBV9 to TRBJ1-1; TRBD1 aligns across 9 bases. The V gene end was trimmed by 4 bases and the J gene end by 1 base; junction bases not matched to a gene: 8. The CDR3 extends over 16 amino acids. Germline-derived CDR1 and CDR2 are SGDLS and YYNGEE. The CDR3 DNA reads as TGTGCCAGCAGCCCAAGGGGACAGGGAGGGAACACTGAAGCTTTCTTT. Its protein is CASSPRGQGGNTEAFF.

This clone was recorded once. J is TRBJ2-7 and V is TRBV11-3, with 7 bases matching TRBD2. Unmatched junction bases numbered 3, after V lost 5 bases and J lost 2 bases. The CDR3 is 13 residues long. Per germline, CDR1 SGHNT and CDR2 YENEEA. The CDR3 spells CASSEGRAYEQYF. The CDR3 bases are TGTGCCAGCAGCGAGGGGAGGGCCTACGAGCAGTACTTC.